Given below is one T cell receptor (beta chain) in context. Its antigen is unidentified. 60 Vbeta and 13 Jbeta primers were used in PCR. Sequencing was performed with immunoSEQ multiplex PCR; in TCRdb, only in-frame clones are kept and a portion is missing. The sample holds some 87,000 clones, roughly 80% seen once. The CDR3 extends over 15 amino acids. With 4 bases removed from V and 2 bases from J, the gap between germline ends came to 15 bases. Germline V lookup: CDR1 SGHNT, CDR2 YYREEE (reference sequence). The data stem from a study of cytomegalovirus exposure and HLA in healthy donors. Study-level results: In a later analysis, DRB1 alleles had the most associated TCRs; HLA-C alleles the fewest. Overall, approximately 150 TCR beta chains were annotated as cytomegalovirus-associated.

The sequencing sample was made of PBMCs. This clonotype originated in a woman in her 40s in good health and CMV-seropositive. This sequence joins TRBV5-4 and TRBJ1-1, with a weak D call TRBD1 (5 bases). Here the CDR3 reads CASSPPTALNTEAFF. Written as DNA, the CDR3 is TGTGCCAGCAGCCCCCCGACAGCCCTAAACACTGAAGCTTTCTTT.